This T cell receptor beta chain was sequenced during a study of OX40 agonist ivuxolimab in advanced cancers. Study at large: Partial responses occurred in three patients (one hepatocellular carcinoma, two cutaneous melanoma).

The V end was cut by 2 bases, the J end by 2 bases, with 6 bases between. The CDR3 is made up of 13 amino acids. From germline, CDR1 is SGHTA and CDR2 FQGTGA. Some clones are missing from TCRdb's copy, which holds only in-frame ones; the method was immunoSEQ multiplex PCR. Here the sample spans around 55,000 clones, around 86% being singletons. This clone is a singleton in its sample. The receptor's source is an adult with an advanced solid tumor such as melanoma, head and neck, liver or kidney cancer. The J gene is TRBJ1-1, the V gene TRBV7-3; D not certain. Source: CD4+ or CD8+ T cells sorted from blood, taken in a trial of the OX40 agonist ivuxolimab. This CDR3 is CASSLGSNTEAFF. The CDR3 DNA follows: TGTGCCAGCAGCTTAGGGAGTAACACTGAAGCTTTCTTT.